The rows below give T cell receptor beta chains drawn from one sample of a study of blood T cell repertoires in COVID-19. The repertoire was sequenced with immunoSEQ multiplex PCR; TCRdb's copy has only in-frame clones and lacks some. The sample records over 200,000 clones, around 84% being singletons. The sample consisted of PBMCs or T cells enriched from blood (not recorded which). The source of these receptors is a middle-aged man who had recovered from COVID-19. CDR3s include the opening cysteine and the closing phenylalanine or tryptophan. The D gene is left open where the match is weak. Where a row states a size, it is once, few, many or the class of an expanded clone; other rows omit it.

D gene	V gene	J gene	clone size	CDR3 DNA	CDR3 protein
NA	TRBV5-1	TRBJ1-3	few	TGCGCCAGCAGCTTGTTGGTGGCGGGGAGCTCTGGAAACACCATATATTTT	CASSLLVAGSSGNTIYF
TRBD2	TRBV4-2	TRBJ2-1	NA	TGTGCCAGCAGCCAAGAGATAACTAGCGGGAGCCATGAGCAGTTCTTC	CASSQEITSGSHEQFF
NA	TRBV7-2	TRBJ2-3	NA	TGTGCCAGCAGCGTAGCCCTTTCCACAGATACGCAGTATTTT	CASSVALSTDTQYF
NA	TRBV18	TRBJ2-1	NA	TGTGCCAGCTCAAACTCAGGGATCTCCTCCTCCTACAATGAGCAGTTCTTC	CASSNSGISSSYNEQFF
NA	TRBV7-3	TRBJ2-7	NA	TGTGCCAGCAGCTTAGACAGTGACTACGAGCAGTACTTC	CASSLDSDYEQYF
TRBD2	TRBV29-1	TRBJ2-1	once	TGCAGCGTTGGTGGACTAGCGGGAAATGAGCAGTTCTTC	CSVGGLAGNEQFF
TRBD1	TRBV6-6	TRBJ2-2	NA	TGTGCCAGCAGTCACACCGGGACAGGGACTAACACCGGGGAGCTGTTTTTT	CASSHTGTGTNTGELFF
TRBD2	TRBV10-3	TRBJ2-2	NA	TGTGCCACGCTCGGGACTAGCGGGATTGGCGGGGAGCTGTTTTTT	CATLGTSGIGGELFF
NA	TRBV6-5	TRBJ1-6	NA	TGTGCCAGCACTGGCAGGTCGAATTCACCCCTCCACTTT	CASTGRSNSPLHF
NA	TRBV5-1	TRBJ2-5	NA	TGCGCCAGCAGCTTGTGGGGGGAAGAGACCCAGTACTTC	CASSLWGEETQYF
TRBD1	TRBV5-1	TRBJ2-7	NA	TGCGCCAGCAGAGGAAACAGGGGCGCGTACGAGCAGTACTTC	CASRGNRGAYEQYF
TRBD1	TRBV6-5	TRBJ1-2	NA	TGTGCCAGCAGACTACAGGGGGCGGCTGGCTACACCTTC	CASRLQGAAGYTF
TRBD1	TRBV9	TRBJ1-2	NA	TGTGCCAGCAGCGTAGGAGACAGGGGCTATGGCTACACCTTC	CASSVGDRGYGYTF
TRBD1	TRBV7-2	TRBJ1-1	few	TGTGCCAGCAGCGTTACGGACAGGGGGGAAGCTTTCTTT	CASSVTDRGEAFF
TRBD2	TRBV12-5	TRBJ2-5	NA	TGTGCTAGTGGTTTGGTACTTGGTAGCGGGATAGGGGAGACCCAGTACTTC	CASGLVLGSGIGETQYF
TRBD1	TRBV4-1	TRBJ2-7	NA	TGCGCCAGCAGCCAAGGTGGATTGACAGGGGCTCACTACGAGCAGTACTTC	CASSQGGLTGAHYEQYF
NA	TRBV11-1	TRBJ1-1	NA	TGTGCCAGCAGCTCGGGGAGTACAAGGAACACTGAAGCTTTCTTT	CASSSGSTRNTEAFF
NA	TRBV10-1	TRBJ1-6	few	TGCGCCAGCAGTGAATTCGGGAATTCACCCCTCCACTTT	CASSEFGNSPLHF
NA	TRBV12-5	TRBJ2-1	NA	TGTGCTAGTGGTTTGGCCTTGGGAAGCGGGCGCTACAATGAGCAGTTCTTC	CASGLALGSGRYNEQFF
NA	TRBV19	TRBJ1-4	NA	TGTGCCAGTAGTTTGAGGCGGGTGGTCCGGAATGAAAAACTGTTTTTT	CASSLRRVVRNEKLFF
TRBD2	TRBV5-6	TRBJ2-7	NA	TGTGCCAGCAGCCGTAGCGGGAGTGACGACGAGCAGTACTTC	CASSRSGSDDEQYF
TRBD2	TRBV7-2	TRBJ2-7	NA	TGTGCCAGCAGCTTTACAGCGGGGAACTACGAGCAGTACTTC	CASSFTAGNYEQYF
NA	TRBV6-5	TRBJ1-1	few	TGTGCCAGCACTCAGAGAACACAGGGAACTGAAGCTTTCTTT	CASTQRTQGTEAFF
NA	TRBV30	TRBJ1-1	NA	TGTGCCTGGAGTGTCCGGGTGAACACTGAAGCTTTCTTT	CAWSVRVNTEAFF
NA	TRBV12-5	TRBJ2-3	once	TGTGCTAGTGGTTTGGTACTCACTCCTACTAGCACAGATACGCAGTATTTT	CASGLVLTPTSTDTQYF
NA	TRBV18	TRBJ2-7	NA	TGTGCCAGCTCACCCTCTGGCCTCACCTACGAGCAGTACTTC	CASSPSGLTYEQYF
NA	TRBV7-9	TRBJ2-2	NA	TGTGCCAGCAGCAATAGTGGGCAGAGAAATACCGGGGAGCTGTTTTTT	CASSNSGQRNTGELFF
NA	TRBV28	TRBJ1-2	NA	TGTGCCAGCAGTTTAAGGGGGTATGGCTACACCTTC	CASSLRGYGYTF
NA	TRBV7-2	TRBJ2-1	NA	TGTGCCAGCAGCTTAGAAGGGGCGGGAACTTACAATGAGCAGTTCTTC	CASSLEGAGTYNEQFF
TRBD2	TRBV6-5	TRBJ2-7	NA	TGTGCCAGCAGTTTCACCGGGACTAGCAGCTACGAGCAGTACTTC	CASSFTGTSSYEQYF
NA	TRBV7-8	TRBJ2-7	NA	TGTGCCAGCATGCTCCAAGGCAGGGCCCAGGGGGAGCAGTACTTC	CASMLQGRAQGEQYF
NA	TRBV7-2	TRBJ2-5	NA	TGTGCCAGCAGCTTATCCCGGGGTTCCAGAGAGACCCAGTACTTC	CASSLSRGSRETQYF
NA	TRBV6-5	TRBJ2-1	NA	TGTGCCAGCATCATGGGGGGAACGGATGAGCAGTTCTTC	CASIMGGTDEQFF